The 30 T cell receptor beta chains below all came from one sample that was sequenced in a study of monozygotic twins with inflammatory bowel disease. TCRdb derives one entry per CDR3 protein from the 5' RACE reads, leaving out DNA. This table holds under 200,000 distinct CDR3 sequences. Sequenced: blood. The source of these receptors is a human donor with ulcerative colitis or Crohn's disease, or a healthy co-twin of an affected twin (not recorded which).

The rearrangement links TRBV5-1 to TRBJ1-2. This CDR3 region has 13 residues. Germline V lookup: CDR1 SGHRS, CDR2 YFSETQ. Here the CDR3 reads CASSLAANYGYTF.

The chain employs TRBV29-1 and TRBJ2-2. The length of the CDR3 is 13 residues. Per the germline V gene, CDR1 is SQVTM and CDR2 is ANQGSEA. The CDR3 here is CSVGLVNTGELFF.

The rearrangement uses TRBV7-9 and TRBJ1-1. This CDR3 spans 13 amino acids. Germline CDR1 SEHNR, CDR2 FQNEAQ (reference sequence). The CDR3 loop is CASSVDRNTEAFF.

The chain joins TRBV5-1 to TRBJ1-1; TCRdb reports TRBD1, a call that lacks DNA to check it against. The CDR3 has 16 amino acids. The V gene's germline CDR1 is SGHRS and CDR2 YFSETQ. CDR3 residues: CASSRGSGTRNTEAFF. The complete variable domain, with remaining parts taken from reference TRBV5-1 and TRBJ1-1, reads KAGVTQTPRYLIKTRGQQVTLSCSPISGHRSVSWYQQTPGQGLQFLFEYFSETQRNKGNFPGRFSGRQFSNSRSEMNVSTLELGDSALYLCASSRGSGTRNTEAFFGQGTRLTVV.

The chain has TRBV7-3 and TRBJ2-2; TCRdb's D call, TRBD1, is unchecked because there is no DNA. The CDR3 runs 18 residues. Per germline, CDR1 SGHTA and CDR2 FQGTGA. CDR3 sequence reads: CASSLRAKQGAGTGELFF.

The genes are TRBV5-6 and TRBJ2-5. CDR1 is SGHDT, CDR2 YYEEEE, per germline. The CDR3 consists of 14 residues. The CDR3 spells CASSFGGIQETQYF.

The chain joins TRBV5-1 to TRBJ2-1; the TRBD2 assignment by TCRdb is unverifiable without DNA. This CDR3 comprises 17 residues. The germline V gene encodes CDR1 SGHRS and CDR2 YFSETQ. This chain's CDR3 is CASSLAGTSGRAPEQFF.

V gene TRBV7-3 combines with J gene TRBJ2-1; the TRBD2 assignment by TCRdb is unverifiable without DNA. Germline CDR1 and CDR2: SGHTA and FQGTGA. The CDR3 covers 17 residues. CDR3 sequence reads: CASSLLSGTTRGNEQFF.

The chain's CDR3 is CASSLTGYNSPLHF. V and J are TRBV7-6 and TRBJ1-6. Looked up from germline, CDR1 is SGHVS and CDR2 is FNYEAQ. The CDR3 consists of 14 residues.

The chain combines TRBV5-5 with TRBJ1-2; the TCRdb D gene call, TRBD1, has no DNA to confirm it. Germline V gene sequence: CDR1 SGHKS, CDR2 YYEKEE (reference sequence). CDR3 length equals 13 residues. This CDR3 reads CASSLGGGVGYTF.

The V gene is TRBV20-1, the J gene TRBJ2-1; TCRdb lists TRBD1, though no DNA is available to test this call. The germline gives CDR1 DFQATT, CDR2 SNEGSKA (reference sequence). The CDR3 totals 14 residues. Here the CDR3 reads CSASWSPLDNEQFF.

J is TRBJ1-5 and V is TRBV4-2. This CDR3 spans 12 amino acids. Germline-derived CDR1 and CDR2 are LGHNA and YNFKEQ. This CDR3 reads CASSRNNQPQHF.

This chain connects TRBV6-1 to TRBJ2-3; TCRdb selects TRBD1, and the lack of DNA leaves this call unchecked. The V gene's germline CDR1 is MNHNS and CDR2 SASEGT. There are 16 residues in the CDR3. CDR3 protein: CASSPPRDRDSDTQYF.

The chain recombines TRBV4-2 with TRBJ2-5. CDR3 length: 13 amino acids. The germline gives CDR1 LGHNA, CDR2 YNFKEQ. This chain's CDR3 is CASSQRERETQYF.

The chain has TRBV18 and TRBJ2-3. This CDR3 region has 15 residues. Germline CDR1 and CDR2: KGHSH and LQKENI. CDR3 residues: CASSPTRGSTDTQYF.

The chain employs TRBV5-1 and TRBJ2-1. Germline V lookup: CDR1 SGHRS, CDR2 YFSETQ. The CDR3 spans 14 residues. The CDR3 here is CASSLNSENNEQFF.

This chain uses TRBV6-2 or TRBV6-3 with TRBJ1-2; TCRdb outputs TRBD1, but without DNA this stays unchecked. CDR1 and CDR2 from the germline V gene are MNHEY and SVGEGT. There are 12 residues in the CDR3. CDR3 in amino acids: CASSYGRDGYTF.

The chain couples TRBV6-1 to TRBJ2-6; TCRdb indicates TRBD2, and absent DNA this call remains unverified. The CDR3 has 13 residues. Per germline, CDR1 MNHNS and CDR2 SASEGT. The CDR3 sequence is CASRTGTANVLTF.

This rearrangement joins TRBV11-2 to TRBJ2-7; the TCRdb D gene call, TRBD1, has no DNA to confirm it. The V gene's germline CDR1 is SGHAT and CDR2 FQNNGV. The CDR3 spans 18 residues. The CDR3 loop reads CASSLGDTLGYSSYEQYF.

The rearrangement links TRBV7-9 to TRBJ2-5; the D call of TRBD2 rests on TCRdb alone, since no DNA is present to check it. The CDR3 runs 14 residues. CDR1 is SEHNR and CDR2 is FQNEAQ in the germline V gene (reference sequence). The CDR3 spells CASSQWTGAETQYF.

The chain joins TRBV10-3 to TRBJ1-5; TCRdb names TRBD1, which stays unverified in the absence of DNA. CDR1 and CDR2 (germline): ENHRY, SYGVKD. CDR3 length: 14 amino acids. CDR3 region: CAISPQGANQPQHF.

The chain couples TRBV9 to TRBJ2-1; no DNA is available, so the TRBD2 call from TCRdb remains unchecked. CDR1 and CDR2 (germline): SGDLS, YYNGEE. The length of the CDR3 is 17 residues. This CDR3 is CASSARPLAGGYIEQFF.

This sequence joins TRBV11-3 and TRBJ2-1; TCRdb reports TRBD1, a call that lacks DNA to check it against. The CDR3 length is 13 residues. The germline CDR1 and CDR2 sequences are SGHNT and YENEEA. CDR3 sequence: CASSPPLDHEQFF.

V and J are TRBV27 and TRBJ1-4. Germline values: CDR1 MNHEY, CDR2 SMNVEV (reference sequence). The CDR3 is 15 residues long. CDR3 protein: CASSKSLSTNEKLFF.

V usage is TRBV27 and J usage is TRBJ2-7; the TCRdb call, TRBD1, lacks DNA for checking. Germline-derived CDR1 and CDR2 are MNHEY and SMNVEV (reference sequence). The CDR3 loop spans 17 amino acids. CDR3 in amino acids: CASSSLMGTPSSYEQYF.

This chain joins TRBV6-5 and TRBJ2-3. The germline V gene has CDR1 MNHEY and CDR2 SVGAGI. This CDR3 has 14 residues. The CDR3 is CASSYSKSTDTQYF.

J is TRBJ2-7 and V is TRBV20-1; TCRdb lists TRBD1, though no DNA is available to test this call. The CDR3 extends over 14 amino acids. The germline gives CDR1 DFQATT, CDR2 SNEGSKA (reference sequence). The CDR3 spells CSATRTGPAGEQYF.

This chain joins TRBV11-2 and TRBJ2-3; with no DNA, the TCRdb D assignment of TRBD1 cannot be verified. This CDR3 is 13 amino acids long. Germline CDR1 and CDR2: SGHAT and FQNNGV. This CDR3 is CASSTQGIDTQYF.

The CDR3 spells CASNLLSVGELFF. The rearrangement links TRBV6-2 or TRBV6-3 to TRBJ2-2. CDR1 and CDR2 from the germline V gene are MNHEY and SVGEGT. There are 13 residues in the CDR3.

The rearrangement uses TRBV7-3 and TRBJ2-1; the D call from TCRdb, TRBD2, cannot be confirmed without DNA. This CDR3 contains 16 residues. Germline V gene data show CDR1 as SGHTA and CDR2 as FQGTGA. CDR3 region: CASSLYSGLTYNEQFF.